The clone carrying this T cell receptor (beta chain) has just a few counts. Its matching antigen is unknown. Clones were sequenced by immunoSEQ multiplex PCR, and TCRdb holds only the in-frame ones, with some missing. This sample has approximately 70,000 clones; 90% occur once, and the top ten carry about 0.51%. The CDR3 runs to 19 residues. Trimming took off 2 bases at V and 1 base at J, with 22 bases between the two ends. Germline values: CDR1 PRHDT, CDR2 FYEKMQ (reference sequence). The sample comes from a study of OX40 agonist ivuxolimab in advanced cancers. At the level of the study: Averaging about 60 years in age, with a range of roughly 20 to 90, the cohort was about 83% male.

Autoimmune disease history or systemic immunosuppression meant exclusion. General study findings and limits: Also showing low normalized T-cell clonal expansion were some of the nonresponders.

The receptor comes from an adult with an advanced solid tumor such as melanoma, head and neck, liver or kidney cancer. The material was CD4+ or CD8+ T cells sorted from blood, obtained in a trial of the OX40 agonist ivuxolimab. The V gene is TRBV13, the J gene TRBJ2-3; possible D gene TRBD2, 6 bases. Here the CDR3 reads CASSLRSSPHRRGTDTQYF. CDR3 sequence (DNA): TGTGCCAGCAGCTTACGCAGTAGTCCCCACAGGAGGGGCACAGATACGCAGTATTTT.